A single sample gave rise to the 5 T cell receptor beta chains below, sequenced in a study of blood T cell repertoires in COVID-19. Assay used: immunoSEQ multiplex PCR; TCRdb lists only in-frame clones, some missing. In the table there are some 100,000 clones, about 89% of which are singletons. What was sequenced was peripheral blood. The source of these receptors is a man aged 50 to 60 with acute or convalescent COVID-19.

The CDR3 protein is CASSLDSYTGELFF. The CDR3 region has the DNA TGCGCCAGCAGCTTGGACTCTTACACCGGGGAGCTGTTTTTT. This chain uses TRBV5-1 with TRBJ2-2; D uncertain. V lost 0 bases, J lost 3 bases, and 6 bases lay in between. The CDR3 spans 14 residues. Germline values: CDR1 SGHRS, CDR2 YFSETQ.

The chain is built from TRBV11-3 and TRBJ2-1, with D hard to call. This CDR3 spans 13 amino acids. Germline V gene lookup returns CDR1 SGHNT and CDR2 YENEEA. The ends were cut back, 0 bases at V and 9 bases at J, with 9 bases in the middle. CDR3 protein: CASSLDYRSEQFF. CDR3 in DNA: TGTGCCAGCAGCTTAGATTATAGGAGTGAGCAGTTCTTC.

V is TRBV27 and J is TRBJ2-1; 11 bases are shared with TRBD1. V shed 3 bases, J shed 6 bases, and the junction held 1 base outside the gene matches. CDR1 MNHEY and CDR2 SMNVEV come from the germline V gene (reference sequence). The length of the CDR3 is 14 residues. The CDR3 sequence: CASSFGTGGNEQFF. The DNA of the CDR3 is TGTGCCAGCAGTTTTGGGACAGGGGGCAATGAGCAGTTCTTC.

This sequence joins TRBV2 and TRBJ2-5, with D perhaps matching TRBD1 (5 bases). The V end lost 4 bases, the J end lost 5 bases, and 17 bases lay between the germline ends. Germline V gene data show CDR1 as SNHLY and CDR2 as FYNNEI. This CDR3 is built from 15 residues. The CDR3 loop is CASSAGHHPEETQYF. For the CDR3, the DNA is TGTGCCAGCAGTGCTGGACACCACCCAGAGGAGACCCAGTACTTC.

This clone was recorded only once. The rearrangement joins TRBV7-8 to TRBJ1-1, with 8 bases fitting TRBD1. Germline trimming cut 5 bases from V and 7 bases from J; bases unmatched to any gene: 12. Germline V lookup: CDR1 SGHVS, CDR2 FQNEAQ. The CDR3 loop spans 15 amino acids. The CDR3 DNA follows: TGTGCCAGCAGCCCCGGGGACGACAGGGGTGTTGAAGCTTTCTTT. Translation gives CASSPGDDRGVEAFF.